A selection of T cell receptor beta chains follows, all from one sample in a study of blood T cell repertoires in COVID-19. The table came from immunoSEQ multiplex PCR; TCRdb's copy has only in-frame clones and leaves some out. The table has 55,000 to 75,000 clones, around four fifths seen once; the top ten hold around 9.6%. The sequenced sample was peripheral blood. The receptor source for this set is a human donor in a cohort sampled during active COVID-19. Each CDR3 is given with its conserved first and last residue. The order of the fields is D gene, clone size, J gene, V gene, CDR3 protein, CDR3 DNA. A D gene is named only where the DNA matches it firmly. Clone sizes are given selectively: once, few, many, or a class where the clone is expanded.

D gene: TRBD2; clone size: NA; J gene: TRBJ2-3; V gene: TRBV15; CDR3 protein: CATSRDPLAGDTQYF; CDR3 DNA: TGTGCCACCAGCAGAGATCCACTAGCGGGTGATACGCAGTATTTT
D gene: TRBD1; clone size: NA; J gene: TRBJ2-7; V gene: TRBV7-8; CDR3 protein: CASSLGQPLEQYF; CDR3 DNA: TGTGCCAGCAGCTTGGGACAGCCCCTCGAGCAGTACTTC
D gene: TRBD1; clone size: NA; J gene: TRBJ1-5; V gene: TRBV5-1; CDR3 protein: CASRPGTGSQPQHF; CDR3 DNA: TGCGCCAGCAGACCCGGGACAGGGAGCCAGCCCCAGCATTTT
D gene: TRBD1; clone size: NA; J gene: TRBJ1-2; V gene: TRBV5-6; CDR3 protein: CASSQLRGTGYGYTF; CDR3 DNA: TGTGCCAGCAGCCAATTACGCGGGACAGGGTATGGCTACACCTTC
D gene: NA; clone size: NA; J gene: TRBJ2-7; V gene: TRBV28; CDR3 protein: CASSLSAGADEQYF; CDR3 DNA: TGTGCCAGCAGTTTATCGGCGGGGGCGGATGAGCAGTACTTC
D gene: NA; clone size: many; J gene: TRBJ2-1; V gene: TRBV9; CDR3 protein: CASQSGRNEQFF; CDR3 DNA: TGTGCCAGCCAAAGTGGCCGCAATGAGCAGTTCTTC
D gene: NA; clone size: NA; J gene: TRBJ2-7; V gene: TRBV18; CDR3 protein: CASSPGHGPYEQYF; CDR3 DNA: TGTGCCAGCTCCCCGGGACACGGACCTTACGAGCAGTACTTC
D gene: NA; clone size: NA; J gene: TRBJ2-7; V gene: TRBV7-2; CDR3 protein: CASSEGGAYEQYF; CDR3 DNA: TGTGCCAGCAGCGAGGGGGGGGCCTACGAGCAGTACTTC
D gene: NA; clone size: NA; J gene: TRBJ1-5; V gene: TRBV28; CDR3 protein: CASSGGHINQPQHF; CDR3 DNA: TGTGCCAGCAGTGGTGGCCACATTAATCAGCCCCAGCATTTT
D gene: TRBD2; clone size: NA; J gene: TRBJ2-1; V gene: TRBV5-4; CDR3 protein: CASSLGGRATYNEQFF; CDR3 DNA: TGTGCCAGCAGCTTGGGCGGGAGGGCAACCTACAATGAGCAGTTCTTC
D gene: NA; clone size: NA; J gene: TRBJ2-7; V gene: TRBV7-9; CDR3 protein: CASSFGGYSYEQYF; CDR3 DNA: TGTGCCAGCAGCTTTGGCGGGTACTCCTACGAGCAGTACTTC
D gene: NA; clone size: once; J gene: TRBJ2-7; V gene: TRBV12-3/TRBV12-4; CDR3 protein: CASSLAQGHEQYF; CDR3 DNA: TGTGCCAGCAGTTTAGCACAGGGACACGAGCAGTACTTC
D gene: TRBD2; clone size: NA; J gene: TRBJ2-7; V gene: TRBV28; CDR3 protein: CASSLSLGGGRIYEQYF; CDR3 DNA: TGTGCCAGCAGTTTATCGCTGGGGGGCGGGAGGATTTACGAGCAGTACTTC
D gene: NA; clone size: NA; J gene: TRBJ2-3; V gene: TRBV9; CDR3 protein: CASSVETGHGVTQYF; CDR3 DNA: TGTGCCAGCAGCGTAGAAACAGGCCATGGGGTTACGCAGTATTTT
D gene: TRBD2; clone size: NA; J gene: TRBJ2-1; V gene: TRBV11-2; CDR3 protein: CASSQSGIVNEQFF; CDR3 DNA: TGTGCCAGCAGCCAAAGCGGGATCGTCAATGAGCAGTTCTTC
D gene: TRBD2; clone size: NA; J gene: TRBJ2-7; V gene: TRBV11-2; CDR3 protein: CASSLVSGRSYEQYF; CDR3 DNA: TGTGCCAGCAGCTTAGTTTCCGGGAGGTCCTACGAGCAGTACTTC
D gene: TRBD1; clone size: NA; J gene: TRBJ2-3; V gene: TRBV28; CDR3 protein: CASSLTGQGGKDTQYF; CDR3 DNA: TGTGCCAGCAGTTTAACCGGACAGGGGGGGAAGGATACGCAGTATTTT